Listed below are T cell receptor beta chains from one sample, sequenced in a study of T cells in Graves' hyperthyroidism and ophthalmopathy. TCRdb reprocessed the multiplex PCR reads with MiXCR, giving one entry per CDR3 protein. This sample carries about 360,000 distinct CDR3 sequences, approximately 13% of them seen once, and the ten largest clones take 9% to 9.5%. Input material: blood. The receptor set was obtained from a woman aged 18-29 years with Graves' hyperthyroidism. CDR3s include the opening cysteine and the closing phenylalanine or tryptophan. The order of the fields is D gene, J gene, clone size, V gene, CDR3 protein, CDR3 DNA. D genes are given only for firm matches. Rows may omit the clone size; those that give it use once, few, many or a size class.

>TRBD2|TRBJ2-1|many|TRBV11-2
CASSPTSGDNNEQFF
TGTGCCAGCAGCCCAACTAGCGGGGACAACAATGAGCAGTTCTTC
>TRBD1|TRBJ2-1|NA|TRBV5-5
CASSPGQGVHEQFF
TGTGCCAGCAGCCCCGGACAGGGTGTCCATGAGCAGTTCTTC
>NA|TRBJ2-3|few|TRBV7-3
CASSRGAHTDTQYF
TGTGCCAGCAGCCGGGGGGCCCACACAGATACGCAGTATTTT
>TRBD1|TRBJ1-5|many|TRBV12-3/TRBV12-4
CASSLSTGGSLQPQHF
TGTGCCAGCAGTTTAAGTACAGGGGGCTCGCTTCAGCCCCAGCATTTT
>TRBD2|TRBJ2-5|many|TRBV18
CASSRGRKETQYF
TGTGCCAGCTCACGCGGGAGGAAAGAGACCCAGTACTTC
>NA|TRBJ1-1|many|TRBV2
CASSENFGSEAFF
TGTGCCAGCAGTGAAAATTTTGGATCTGAAGCTTTCTTT
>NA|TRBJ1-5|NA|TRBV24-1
CATSDSSPRNQPQHF
TGTGCCACCAGTGATTCCTCGCCCCGCAATCAGCCCCAGCATTTT
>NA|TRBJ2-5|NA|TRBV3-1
CASSYDTSQYF
TGTGCCAGCAGCTACGACACGTCCCAGTACTTC
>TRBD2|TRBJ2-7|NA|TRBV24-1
CATGGLAGLVGKQYF
TGTGCCACCGGCGGACTAGCGGGATTGGTGGGTAAGCAGTACTTC
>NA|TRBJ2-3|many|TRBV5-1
CASSLGQRHDVDTQYF
TGCGCCAGCAGCTTGGGCCAGAGGCACGATGTAGATACGCAGTATTTT
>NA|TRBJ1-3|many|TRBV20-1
CSARDNPRQPHSGNTIYF
TGCAGTGCTAGAGACAACCCCCGACAACCACACTCTGGAAACACCATATATTTT
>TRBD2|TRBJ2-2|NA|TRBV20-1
CSARGTSGRTGELFF
TGCAGTGCTAGAGGGACTAGCGGGCGCACCGGGGAGCTGTTTTTT
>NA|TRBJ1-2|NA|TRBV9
CASSVGSSQGQDYGYTF
TGTGCCAGCAGCGTAGGCTCCTCGCAAGGCCAGGACTATGGCTACACCTTC
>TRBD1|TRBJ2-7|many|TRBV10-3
CAISELPGTGLGEQYF
TGTGCCATCAGTGAGTTGCCCGGGACAGGGCTAGGCGAGCAGTACTTC
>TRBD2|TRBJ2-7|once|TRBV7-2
CASSQSLGGLAGVYEQYF
TGTGCCAGCAGCCAAAGCTTGGGGGGACTAGCGGGAGTCTACGAGCAGTACTTC
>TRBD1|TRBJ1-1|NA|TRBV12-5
CASGLSSPGQGIPNTEAFF
TGTGCTAGTGGTTTGTCTTCCCCGGGACAGGGGATCCCGAACACTGAAGCTTTCTTT
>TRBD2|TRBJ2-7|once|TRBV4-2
CASSQGPPASGGDEQYF
TGTGCCAGCAGCCAAGGTCCCCCGGCTAGCGGGGGGGACGAGCAGTACTTC
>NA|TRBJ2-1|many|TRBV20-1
CSAGAPYNEQFF
TGCAGTGCTGGGGCCCCCTACAATGAGCAGTTCTTC
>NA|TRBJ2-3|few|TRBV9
CASSVDGTDTQYF
TGTGCCAGCAGCGTAGACGGTACAGATACGCAGTATTTT
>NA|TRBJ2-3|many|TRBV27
CASTPYQGRTDTQYF
TGTGCCAGCACCCCCTACCAGGGACGCACAGATACGCAGTATTTT
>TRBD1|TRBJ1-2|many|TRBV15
CATSKGGASNYGYTF
TGTGCCACCAGCAAAGGGGGCGCTTCAAACTATGGCTACACCTTC
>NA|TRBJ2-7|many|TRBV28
CASSFLGTGSYEQYF
TGTGCCAGCAGTTTCCTCGGGACGGGATCCTACGAGCAGTACTTC
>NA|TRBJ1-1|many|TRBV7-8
CASSSLLSTEAFF
TGTGCCAGCAGCTCTCTCCTCTCCACTGAAGCTTTCTTT
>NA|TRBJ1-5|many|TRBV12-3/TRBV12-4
CASSPRPSNQPQHF
TGTGCCAGCAGCCCCCGTCCTAGCAATCAGCCCCAGCATTTT
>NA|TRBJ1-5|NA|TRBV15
CATSRETGTSNQPQHF
TGTGCCACCAGCAGAGAAACAGGCACCAGCAATCAGCCCCAGCATTTT
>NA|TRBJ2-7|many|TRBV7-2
CASSPNRGGFQGQYF
TGTGCCAGCAGCCCAAACAGGGGAGGATTCCAAGGGCAGTACTTC
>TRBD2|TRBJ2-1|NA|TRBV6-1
CASSPSIAGNNEQFF
TGTGCCAGCAGTCCGAGTATAGCGGGGAACAATGAGCAGTTCTTC
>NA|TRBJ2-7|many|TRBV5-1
CASSTAGHEQYF
TGCGCCAGCAGCACCGCCGGACATGAGCAGTACTTC
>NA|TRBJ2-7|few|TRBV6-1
CASSTTEFEQYF
TGTGCCAGCAGTACTACAGAATTCGAGCAGTACTTC
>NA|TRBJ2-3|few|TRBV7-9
CASSLLNLDTQYF
TGTGCCAGCAGCTTGCTTAACTTAGATACGCAGTATTTT
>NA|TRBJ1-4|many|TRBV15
CATSRDHLGKLFF
TGTGCCACCAGCAGAGATCACCTTGGAAAACTGTTTTTT
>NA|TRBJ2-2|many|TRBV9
CASSPLSYVTGELFF
TGTGCCAGCAGCCCACTTAGTTATGTGACGGGGGAGCTGTTTTTT
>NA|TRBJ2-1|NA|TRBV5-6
CASSWAGGSYEQFF
TGTGCCAGCAGCTGGGCTGGGGGCTCATATGAGCAGTTCTTC
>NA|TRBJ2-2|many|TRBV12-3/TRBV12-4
CASSPREPRDTGELFF
TGTGCCAGCAGTCCAAGGGAGCCTCGCGACACCGGGGAGCTGTTTTTT
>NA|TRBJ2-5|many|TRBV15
CATSRAPAGTQETQYF
TGTGCCACCAGCAGAGCCCCCGCGGGGACCCAAGAGACCCAGTACTTC
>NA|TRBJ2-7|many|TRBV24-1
CATSGGFSGAPDEQYF
TGTGCCACCAGTGGAGGTTTTAGCGGCGCCCCGGACGAGCAGTACTTC
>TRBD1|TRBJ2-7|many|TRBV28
CASSPQLKWGQGTYEQYF
TGTGCCAGCAGTCCGCAGCTAAAATGGGGACAGGGAACCTACGAGCAGTACTTC
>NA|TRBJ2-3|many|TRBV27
CASSFMGSTDTQYF
TGTGCCAGCAGTTTTATGGGGTCGACAGATACGCAGTATTTT
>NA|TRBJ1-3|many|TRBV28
CASLAGNTIYF
TGTGCCAGCCTTGCGGGAAACACCATATATTTT
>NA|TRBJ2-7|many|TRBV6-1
CASSDRGRLSYEQYF
TGTGCCAGCTCGGACCGGGGGAGGCTCTCCTACGAGCAGTACTTC
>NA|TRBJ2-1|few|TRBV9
CASSVGASSYNEQFF
TGTGCCAGCAGCGTAGGTGCGAGCTCCTACAATGAGCAGTTCTTC
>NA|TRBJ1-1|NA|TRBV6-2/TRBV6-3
CASSPSLVVATEAFF
TGTGCCAGCAGTCCCTCTTTGGTCGTCGCCACTGAAGCTTTCTTT
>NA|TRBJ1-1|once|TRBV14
CASSQLTDTEASF
TGTGCCAGCAGCCAGCTTACGGACACTGAAGCTTCCTTT
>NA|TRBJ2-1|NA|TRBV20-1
CSARDDWVLETGSSYNEQFF
TGCAGTGCTAGAGATGACTGGGTTCTGGAGACCGGGAGCTCCTACAATGAGCAGTTCTTC
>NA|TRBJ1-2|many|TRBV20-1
CSARPPGTAVYGYTF
TGCAGTGCTAGACCCCCCGGGACGGCAGTCTATGGCTACACCTTC
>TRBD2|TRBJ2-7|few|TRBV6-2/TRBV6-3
CASSYSILSGSPGYEQYF
TGTGCCAGCAGTTACTCGATCCTAAGCGGGAGCCCCGGCTACGAGCAGTACTTC
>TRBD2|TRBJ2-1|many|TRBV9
CASSVPGLGREQFF
TGTGCCAGCAGCGTACCGGGACTAGGACGCGAGCAGTTCTTC
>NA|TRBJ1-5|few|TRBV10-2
CASSLLGPPVSNQPQHF
TGCGCCAGCAGTCTTTTAGGACCGCCGGTTAGCAATCAGCCCCAGCATTTT
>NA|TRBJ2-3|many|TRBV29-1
CSVEARGSSITSTDTQYF
TGCAGCGTTGAAGCGAGGGGATCCTCTATTACTAGCACAGATACGCAGTATTTT
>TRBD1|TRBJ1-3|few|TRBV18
CASSPTGQGTGNTIYF
TGTGCCAGCTCCCCTACCGGACAGGGGACTGGAAACACCATATATTTT
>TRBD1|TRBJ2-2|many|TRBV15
CAIGTGDTGELFF
TGTGCCATCGGGACAGGGGACACCGGGGAGCTGTTTTTT
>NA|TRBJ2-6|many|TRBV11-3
CASSLGDSGANVLTF
TGTGCCAGCAGCCTTGGAGACTCTGGGGCCAACGTCCTGACTTTC
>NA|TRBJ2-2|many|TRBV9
CASSVGGRAGSGELFF
TGTGCCAGCAGCGTAGGTGGCAGGGCGGGCTCCGGGGAGCTGTTTTTT
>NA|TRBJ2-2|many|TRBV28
CASRSRGFRVVKTGELFF
TGTGCCAGCAGGTCCCGGGGATTCAGGGTGGTGAAAACCGGGGAGCTGTTTTTT
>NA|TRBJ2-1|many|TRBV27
CASSDWSSYNEQFF
TGTGCCAGCAGTGACTGGAGCTCCTACAATGAGCAGTTCTTC